The clone carrying this T cell receptor (beta chain) was counted a few times. Participants, about 18 to 90 years old, spanned around 25 US areas. Which cohort a participant joined came from the clinical history participants gave. All exposed participants met a person with COVID-19 within 2 weeks before entering the study. The CDR3 has 15 residues. Looked up from germline, CDR1 is LNHDA and CDR2 is SQIVND (reference sequence). V lost 4 bases to trimming and J lost 4 bases; unmatched junction nucleotides: 7. This record belongs to a study of blood T cell repertoires in COVID-19. Original processing notes: The authors estimated nucleated cell counts from reference gene primer amplification. The data were produced by immunoSEQ multiplex PCR, yet TCRdb's version contains in-frame clones alone and is incomplete. Clonal size and the V and J genes are those of that table, whereas D and trimming came from the DNA. The profile covers hundreds of thousands of clones, with about 87% appearing a single time and approximately 0.9% taken by the ten largest.

The rearrangement uses TRBV19 and TRBJ2-7; 10 bases agree with TRBD2. The sample consisted of PBMCs or T cells enriched from blood (not recorded which). This receptor was obtained from a man aged 45-60 years who had been exposed to COVID-19. The CDR3 is CASSKRTSGAYEQYF. The DNA of the CDR3 is TGTGCCAGTAGTAAAAGGACTAGCGGAGCGTACGAGCAGTACTTC.